A selection of T cell receptor beta chains follows, all from one sample in a study of blood T cell repertoires in COVID-19. Some clones are missing from TCRdb's copy, which holds only in-frame ones; the method was immunoSEQ multiplex PCR. The table lists around 240,000 clones, about 90% of them singletons. The sequencing sample was made of PBMCs or T cells enriched from blood (not recorded which). These receptors were collected from a human donor in a cohort exposed to, infected with or recovered from COVID-19 (not recorded which). The donor label of this sample is uncertain. Both conserved end residues are part of each CDR3. The order of the fields is CDR3 DNA, CDR3 protein, clone size, D gene, J gene, V gene. The D gene is left open where the match is weak. Size values are once, few and many counts, or a class for expanded clones, and some rows have none.

TGTGCCAGCAGCCTGCTTAAGGGGCAGGAATACTACGAGCAGTACTTC,CASSLLKGQEYYEQYF,-,-,TRBJ2-7,TRBV7-9
TGTGCCAGCAGCCAAGACCTTAACTATGGCTACACCTTC,CASSQDLNYGYTF,-,-,TRBJ1-2,TRBV4-2
TGTGCCAGCAGTGAGCTGGCTTACAATGAGCAGTTCTTC,CASSELAYNEQFF,-,-,TRBJ2-1,TRBV2
TGTGCCTGGAGTGACCCCGAAAGGGACAATCCCTACGAGCAGTACTTC,CAWSDPERDNPYEQYF,-,-,TRBJ2-7,TRBV30
TGTGCCAGCAGCCAAACAGGGGTTTCACCCCTCCACTTT,CASSQTGVSPLHF,-,TRBD1,TRBJ1-6,TRBV3-1/TRBV3-2
TGTGCCAGCAGCTTAGCGTTTCGGGGGGCCCAAGCTTTCTTT,CASSLAFRGAQAFF,-,-,TRBJ1-1,TRBV7-2
TGTGCCAGCAGCTCCCCCCTTTCCAAACAGGACCAAGAGACCCAGTACTTC,CASSSPLSKQDQETQYF,-,-,TRBJ2-5,TRBV7-9
TGTGCCAGCAGTGCCTCCGGGACTTCTAGCACAGATACGCAGTATTTT,CASSASGTSSTDTQYF,once,-,TRBJ2-3,TRBV6-4
TGTGCCAGCAGCCCAGGGGCCACTGAAGCTTTCTTT,CASSPGATEAFF,-,-,TRBJ1-1,TRBV9
TGTGCCAGCAGCTCTACAGGGGGCGGAAACACCATATATTTT,CASSSTGGGNTIYF,-,TRBD1,TRBJ1-3,TRBV5-4
TGTGCCAGCAGTGAATTGTGGCAGGCTAACACCGGGGAGCTGTTTTTT,CASSELWQANTGELFF,-,-,TRBJ2-2,TRBV2
TGTGCCAGCAGCAGTAGACTACGTCAAGAGACCCAGTACTTC,CASSSRLRQETQYF,-,-,TRBJ2-5,TRBV2
TGTGCCAGCAGCTCCGGACAGGTCGTCACTGAAGCTTTCTTT,CASSSGQVVTEAFF,once,TRBD1,TRBJ1-1,TRBV7-8
TGTGCCAGCAGGCCAAGCGGGGGTGGATACAATGAGCAGTTCTTC,CASRPSGGGYNEQFF,-,TRBD2,TRBJ2-1,TRBV28
TGCGCCAGCAGTGAAACCCGAGCGTTCGGCTACACCTTC,CASSETRAFGYTF,-,-,TRBJ1-2,TRBV10-2
TGTGCCAGCAGCTTAGTACTAGCGGGGGGAAGAACAGATACGCAGTATTTT,CASSLVLAGGRTDTQYF,-,TRBD2,TRBJ2-3,TRBV7-8
TGTGCCATCAGGGAAGAGGACAGGGCTATCTTTAACTATGGCTACACCTTC,CAIREEDRAIFNYGYTF,-,TRBD1,TRBJ1-2,TRBV10-3
TGTGCCAGCAGCTTGGCGACCGGAGGGGAAGCTTTCTTT,CASSLATGGEAFF,-,-,TRBJ1-1,TRBV5-4
TGTGCCAGCAGCCCATCAGGGAACTCTGGAAACACCATATATTTT,CASSPSGNSGNTIYF,-,-,TRBJ1-3,TRBV6-5
TGTGCCAGCAGGACAGGGACCGGTTATGGCTACACCTTC,CASRTGTGYGYTF,-,TRBD1,TRBJ1-2,TRBV2
TGTGCCAGCAGCGTAGTGGCAGAGCGGAACACTGAAGCTTTCTTT,CASSVVAERNTEAFF,-,-,TRBJ1-1,TRBV9
TGTGCCAGTAGTAGCGGACAGGGTAGGAGTGAAAAACTGTTTTTT,CASSSGQGRSEKLFF,-,TRBD1,TRBJ1-4,TRBV19
TGTGCCAGCAGCTTAGCGGGGCAGGGAAAAACTGAAGCTTTCTTT,CASSLAGQGKTEAFF,-,-,TRBJ1-1,TRBV7-6
TGCGCCAGCAGTGAGGAGGGGGAAACTGGAAACACCATATATTTT,CASSEEGETGNTIYF,-,-,TRBJ1-3,TRBV10-1
TGTGCCAGCAGCCCGTACAGGGGGAGCTCCTACGAGCAGTACTTC,CASSPYRGSSYEQYF,once,TRBD1,TRBJ2-7,TRBV5-4
TGTGCCAGCAGTTTGTGGGCGGTGATGACTATTCAAGAGACCCAGTACTTC,CASSLWAVMTIQETQYF,-,-,TRBJ2-5,TRBV28
TGTGCCAGCAGCGTAGCTCCAGGACAGGGCCAATATGGCTACACCTTC,CASSVAPGQGQYGYTF,-,TRBD1,TRBJ1-2,TRBV9
TGTGCCAGCAGTTACGAGGGTGGGGGCGGAGATACGCAGTATTTT,CASSYEGGGGDTQYF,-,-,TRBJ2-3,TRBV6-5
TGTGCCAGCAGTGAACTGGGGGGTTTCACTGAAGCTTTCTTT,CASSELGGFTEAFF,-,-,TRBJ1-1,TRBV25-1
TGTGCCTGGACCAGGGGTTCCGACACTGAAGCTTTCTTT,CAWTRGSDTEAFF,-,-,TRBJ1-1,TRBV30
TGTGCCAGTACTCCGACAGGGGGCATAGACATTCAGTACTTC,CASTPTGGIDIQYF,-,TRBD1,TRBJ2-4,TRBV19
TGCGCCAGCAGCTTGGCCCGACAGCATGGCTACACCTTC,CASSLARQHGYTF,-,-,TRBJ1-2,TRBV5-1
TGCGCCAGCAGCGATTTGAGGGGATTCGGCGGGACAGGCTCCCTGGGGCGACATGGCTACACCTTC,CASSDLRGFGGTGSLGRHGYTF,-,TRBD1,TRBJ1-2,TRBV5-1
TGTGCCAGCAGCCCCGAGGTAGTGGGTCAGCCCCAGCATTTT,CASSPEVVGQPQHF,-,-,TRBJ1-5,TRBV7-8
TGCACCAGGGGTTCGACTAGCGGGGGGAGCGGGGCCAACGTCCTGACTTTC,CTRGSTSGGSGANVLTF,-,-,TRBJ2-6,TRBV1
TGTGCCAGTAGGAAGGGACAGGGGGATTACCGGCAAGAGACCCAGTACTTC,CASRKGQGDYRQETQYF,-,TRBD1,TRBJ2-5,TRBV19
TGCAGTGCTAGAGGGAGAGAGACCCAGTACTTC,CSARGRETQYF,once,-,TRBJ2-5,TRBV20-1
TGCGCCAGCAGCCCAGGACAGGGAATCCTAAACACCATATATTTT,CASSPGQGILNTIYF,-,TRBD1,TRBJ1-3,TRBV4-1
TGCGCCAGCAGCCAGGCCGGGACAGGGGTTTACGAGCAGTACTTC,CASSQAGTGVYEQYF,-,TRBD1,TRBJ2-7,TRBV4-1
TGTGCCAGCAGCCCCGAGGTACTTATGGAAAGCACAGATACGCAGTATTTT,CASSPEVLMESTDTQYF,-,-,TRBJ2-3,TRBV3-1/TRBV3-2
TGTGCCAGTAGTCCCCAAGGGGGCTACACTGAAGCTTTCTTT,CASSPQGGYTEAFF,-,TRBD1,TRBJ1-1,TRBV19
TGTGCCAGCAGCAGAGACAGGGGAGAAGCTTTCTTT,CASSRDRGEAFF,-,TRBD1,TRBJ1-1,TRBV5-6
TGTGCCAGCAGCAGCGTAGGTCAGCCCCAGCATTTT,CASSSVGQPQHF,-,-,TRBJ1-5,TRBV13
TGTGCCACTTCGACGGAGTATGGCTACACCTTC,CATSTEYGYTF,-,-,TRBJ1-2,TRBV24-1
TGTGCCAGCTCTCCGCTAGCGGGGGGGCCCCACGAGCAGTACTTC,CASSPLAGGPHEQYF,once,TRBD2,TRBJ2-7,TRBV6-5
TGTGCCAGCAGTTATCCAGGTGGCTACACCTTC,CASSYPGGYTF,-,-,TRBJ1-2,TRBV6-5
TGTGCCAGCAGCTTGTTAAGCATCAGGGGGGTGACCCAGTACTTC,CASSLLSIRGVTQYF,-,-,TRBJ2-5,TRBV7-2